This T cell receptor beta chain was found in a study of circulating and synovial CD4+ cells in juvenile arthritis. The study, taken as a whole, reports: These blood cells shared more CDR3 sequences with synovium than bulk blood. CPL versus bulk CD4 samples: T cell genome counts differed by at least an order of magnitude.

Profiled with immunoSEQ multiplex PCR; TCRdb holds only in-frame clones, not every one. The sample contains 30,000 to 40,000 clones, less than 97% of which appear only once. Points on this clone: Its antigen is not identified.

The sequence derives from a human donor with juvenile idiopathic arthritis. Sequencing used CD4+ T cells from blood.

The CDR3 nucleotides are TGTGCCAGCAGCGTACATCAGGGCACTGAAGCTTTCTTT. Translating gives CASSVHQGTEAFF. This chain links TRBV9 with TRBJ1-1; TRBD1 is a possible D gene (5 bases). V lost 1 base and J lost 4, with 8 bases in between. The CDR3 contains 13 residues. CDR1 SGDLS and CDR2 YYNGEE come from the germline V gene.